Below, 23 T cell receptor beta chains from the same sample are listed, as sequenced in a study of tumor-infiltrating lymphocytes in primary liver carcinoma. Total RNA and DNA came together from around 20-30 mg of bulk tissue without cell sorting. The template, about 500 ng total RNA, yielded TCR beta cDNA made with a constant-region primer. Three rounds of nested multiplex PCR with slightly modified ARM-PCR produced TCR beta libraries. Investigators reported that the first two PCR rounds, at about 11 cycles each, used TRBV1-TRBV30 forward primers with a C-beta reverse primer. TCRdb fed the multiplex PCR reads into MiXCR, producing one record per CDR3 protein. The sample includes approximately 42,000 distinct CDR3 sequences, roughly 75% of them seen just once. What was sequenced was tumor-adjacent normal liver tissue. These receptor sequences come from a woman in her 30s with primary liver carcinoma and hepatitis B virus infection.

As to this clonotype: As the CDR3 is not closed by the conserved phenylalanine or tryptophan, this likely results from a read error. The V gene is TRBV30, the J gene TRBJ1-2; D is undetermined. Germline V lookup: CDR1 GTSNPN, CDR2 SVGIG (reference sequence). The CDR3 covers 15 residues. Trimming shortened V by 2 bases and J by 4 bases, and 17 bases separated the two germline ends. The CDR3 DNA reads TGTGCCTGGAGTATGCCTACAGAGGGAGGCTATGGCTACACCTCC. This codes for CAWSMPTEGGYGYTS.

The chain carries TRBV15 and TRBJ2-1; 7 positions agree with TRBD1. Germline V gene sequence: CDR1 LNHNV, CDR2 YYDKDF (reference sequence). After removal of 2 bases from V and 1 base from J, the junction contained 5 bases not matched to a gene. This CDR3 has 16 amino acids. The CDR3 is CATSRNYRGSYNEQFF. CDR3 coding DNA: TGTGCCACCAGCAGAAATTACAGGGGTTCCTACAATGAGCAGTTCTTC. Variable domain in full (rest from reference TRBV15 and TRBJ2-1): DAMVIQNPRYQVTQFGKPVTLSCSQTLNHNVMYWYQQKSSQAPKLLFHYYDKDFNNEADTPDNFQSRRPNTSFCFLDIRSPGLGDTAMYLCATSRNYRGSYNEQFFGPGTRLTVL.

About this clonotype: One end of the junction is discordant with germline, which a read error may explain. This chain uses TRBV13 with TRBJ2-3; D may be TRBD1 (6 bases). The V gene's germline CDR1 is PRHDT and CDR2 FYEKMQ (reference sequence). The CDR3 is 15 amino acids. The DNA for the CDR3 is TGTGCCAGCAGCTTAGCTGCTTGTTGGACAGATACGCGGTATTTT. This sequence encodes CASSLAACWTDTRYF.

This clonotype showed up just once. The junction and the germline gene differ at one end; a read error may be behind it. V usage is TRBV12-3 or TRBV12-4 and J usage is TRBJ1-1; tentatively, D is TRBD1 (5 bases). This CDR3 contains 14 residues. CDR3 loop: CASSPGPGSTEALF. The CDR3 DNA is TGTGCCAGCAGTCCGGGACCGGGAAGCACTGAAGCTTTATTT.

This clonotype appeared once. An end of the junction does not agree with germline; a read error may underlie this. This chain connects TRBV6-5 to TRBJ1-5; D perhaps matches TRBD1 (5 bases). The CDR3 has 14 amino acids. CDR1 and CDR2 (germline): MNHEY, SVGAGI. The CDR3 sequence: CANSLGVSNQPQHF. The CDR3 DNA follows: TGTGCCAACAGTCTAGGGGTGAGCAATCAGCCCCAGCATTTT.

The sample holds many counts of this clonotype. The genes are TRBV11-3 and TRBJ2-1; 14 bases are shared with TRBD2. V lost 5 bases, J lost 8 bases, and 2 bases stayed unmatched. Germline loops: CDR1 SGHNT, CDR2 YENEEA. The CDR3 runs 14 residues. CDR3 residues: CASSRLAGGYEQFF. In nucleotides, the CDR3 is TGTGCCAGCAGCCGACTAGCGGGGGGGTATGAGCAGTTCTTC.

To note about this clonotype: Given a much more abundant clone one base away, this may be a read error. The chain has TRBV7-9 and TRBJ2-7; maybe TRBD1 (5 bases). Germline values: CDR1 SEHNR, CDR2 FQNEAQ (reference sequence). This CDR3 has 13 amino acids. CDR3 in amino acids: CASSSGYTSEKYF. CDR3 bases: TGTGCCAGCAGCTCAGGGTACACCTCCGAGAAGTACTTC.

Concerning this clonotype itself: The junction shows a germline mismatch at one end, possibly a read error. Written as DNA, the CDR3 is TGCGCCAGCAGCTTCTCGACAGGGGCCGAGGAGCTGTTTTTT. Encoded protein: CASSFSTGAEELFF. The chain recombines TRBV11-2 with TRBJ2-2, with 8 bases identical to TRBD1. This CDR3 region has 14 residues. CDR1 is SGHAT and CDR2 is FQNNGV in the germline V gene.

In its sample, this clonotype was seen many times. V usage is TRBV30 and J usage is TRBJ2-6, with TRBD2 matching 7 bases. Germline V gives CDR1 GTSNPN, CDR2 SVGIG (reference sequence). Unmatched junction bases numbered 5, after V lost 5 bases and J lost 1 base. The CDR3 is 15 amino acids. The CDR3 DNA is TGTGCCTGGGTAGCGGGTTGGTCTGGGGCCAACGTCCTGACTTTC. Translation: CAWVAGWSGANVLTF.

Comments on this clonotype: This likely comes from a read error, as the CDR3 has no conserved phenylalanine or tryptophan at its end. The CDR3 loop reads CASSQGPPRETNPPLHI. The CDR3 DNA reads TGCGCCAGCAGCCAAGGCCCCCCCCGGGAGACTAATCCACCCCTCCACATT. The V gene is TRBV4-1, the J gene TRBJ1-6; D remains unclear. The CDR3 covers 17 residues. Looked up from germline, CDR1 is MGHRA and CDR2 is YSYEKL.

On this clonotype: The junction does not match germline at one end; this may be a read error. The chain carries TRBV6-5 and TRBJ2-2, with 9 nucleotides matching TRBD1. CDR1 and CDR2 (germline): MNHEY, SVGAGI. The CDR3 is 14 residues long. The CDR3 coding sequence is TGTGTCAGCAGTTACGGGACAGGGACCGTGGAGCTGTTTTTT. The encoded protein is CVSSYGTGTVELFF.

The chain has TRBV7-9 and TRBJ2-7; D is ambiguous. Germline loops: CDR1 SEHNR, CDR2 FQNEAQ (reference sequence). Deletions cut 1 base from V and 7 bases from J, with 11 bases between. The CDR3 contains 13 residues. CDR3 bases: TGTGCCAGCAGCTTAGTGGCCAGCAAGGAGCAGTACTTC. Amino acids: CASSLVASKEQYF.

About this clonotype: A much larger clone differs by one base, so this may be a read error. The chain recombines TRBV28 with TRBJ2-1, with 8 positions matching TRBD2. CDR3 length: 15 amino acids. Germline V CDR1 and CDR2: MDHEN, SYDVKM. CDR3 in DNA: TGTGCCAGCAGTTTACTCGGAACGGGAGGGCTACAGCAGCTCTTC. Its protein product is CASSLLGTGGLQQLF.

The chain combines TRBV29-1 with TRBJ2-5; tentative D call: TRBD1 (5 bases). The CDR3 loop spans 16 amino acids. The V gene's germline CDR1 is SQVTM and CDR2 ANQGSEA. CDR3: CNVEASRIGVQETQYF. CDR3 nucleotide sequence: TGCAATGTTGAAGCCTCCCGGATAGGGGTCCAAGAGACCCAGTACTTC.

J is TRBJ2-1 and V is TRBV29-1; 8 positions match TRBD2. The CDR3 totals 13 residues. J gave up 6 bases and V 6 bases, and 7 bases lay outside the gene matches. The V gene's germline CDR1 is SQVTM and CDR2 ANQGSEA. The CDR3 sequence: CSVKSGRINEQFF. The DNA of the CDR3 is TGCAGCGTCAAAAGCGGGAGAATCAATGAGCAGTTCTTC.

On this clonotype itself: One end of the junction fails to match germline, which may point to a read error. This chain's CDR3 is CAISYSTEGQPQHF. In DNA, the CDR3 is TGTGCCATCAGTTATTCGACGGAGGGTCAACCCCAGCATTTT. The chain joins TRBV6-5 to TRBJ1-5; no definite D call. Germline assignment: CDR1 MNHEY and CDR2 SVGAGI. The CDR3 is 14 amino acids.

There are a few counts of this clonotype. The chain carries TRBV21-1 and TRBJ1-1; TRBD1 was called by the table and not checked on the DNA. TRBV21-1 corresponds to a pseudogene. This CDR3 comprises 13 residues. DNA for the CDR3: TGTGCCAGTAGCTATACAGGAACCTGGGGAGCTTTCTTT. Its protein is CASSYTGTWGAFF.

On this clonotype: A much larger clone lies one base from this, so it may be a read error. This rearrangement joins TRBV28 to TRBJ2-5, with TRBD1 identical over 10 bases. The CDR3 runs 14 residues. Trimming at V came to 5 bases and at J to 6 bases, leaving 6 bases not matched to a gene. Germline assignment: CDR1 MDHEN and CDR2 SYDVKM. CDR3 protein: CASSNRDRGKTQYF. CDR3 nucleotides: TGTGCCAGCAGTAACCGGGACAGGGGAAAGACCCAGTACTTC.

Here the CDR3 reads CASSGYRGYNTDTQYF. CDR3 DNA: TGTGCCAGCAGCGGATACAGGGGGTACAACACAGATACGCAGTATTTT. The rearrangement links TRBV7-9 to TRBJ2-3; TRBD1 matches at 8 bases. The CDR3 loop spans 16 amino acids. CDR1 SEHNR and CDR2 FQNEAQ come from the germline V gene (reference sequence). J was trimmed by 2 bases and V by 5 bases; bases with no gene match: 9.

About this clonotype: Because it lacks the conserved phenylalanine or tryptophan at the end, this CDR3 is likely a read error. The chain links TRBV6-6 to TRBJ2-5, with TRBD2 identical over 10 bases. In germline, CDR1 is MNHNY, CDR2 SVGAGI (reference sequence). The CDR3 covers 16 residues. With V trimmed by 6 bases and J by 2 bases, 9 bases remained unmatched. Written as DNA, the CDR3 is TGTGCCAGCAGCCCTCAACTAGCGGGGTCACAAGAGACCCAGTACCTC. Its translation is CASSPQLAGSQETQYL.

Of note for this clonotype: Compared with germline, one end of the junction differs, possibly owing to a read error. The V gene is TRBV29-1, the J gene TRBJ1-2; 8 nucleotides line up with TRBD1. The CDR3 has 13 residues. Germline-derived CDR1 and CDR2 are SQVTM and ANQGSEA. The CDR3 spells CSGGQGGNYDYTF. In nucleotides, the CDR3 is TGCAGCGGAGGACAGGGAGGGAACTATGACTACACCTTC.

The count of this clonotype is one. The chain joins TRBV29-1 to TRBJ1-2; D is undetermined. This CDR3 is 13 amino acids long. CDR1 and CDR2 (germline): SQVTM, ANQGSEA. Between the trimmed V and J ends, which lost 8 bases and 4 bases, there was a span of 17 bases. DNA for the CDR3: TGCAGCATTGCAACCGGATCGGCCTATGGCTACACCTTC. It encodes CSIATGSAYGYTF.

About this clonotype itself: Since no conserved phenylalanine or tryptophan closes the CDR3, a read error is the likely cause. No DNA is shown, since the ends of the CDR3 on it are uncertain; the CDR3 is the one TCRdb lists. The rearrangement links TRBV2 to TRBJ2-1; the table's D call of TRBD2 was not tested on the DNA. The CDR3 sequence runs 18 residues, both termini included. Germline assignment: CDR1 SNHLY and CDR2 FYNNEI. This chain's CDR3 is CASSETVGGRVLTNEQLL.